A selection of T cell receptor beta chains follows, all from one sample in a study of blood T cell repertoires in COVID-19. Repertoires were generated with immunoSEQ multiplex PCR, while TCRdb's copy carries only in-frame clones and drops some. This table holds 50,000 to 60,000 clones, around 87% found once. Sequenced input: peripheral blood. The receptors were gathered from a human donor with active COVID-19. The donor label of this sample is uncertain. The CDR3 runs from the conserved cysteine through the conserved F or W. A D gene is named only where the DNA matches it firmly. Clone sizes are given selectively: once, few, many, or a class where the clone is expanded.

j_gene | abundance | d_gene | v_gene | CDR3aa | CDR3nt
TRBJ1-5 | . | . | TRBV19 | CASSIAGLMTQPQHF | TGTGCCAGTAGTATAGCAGGATTAATGACTCAGCCCCAGCATTTT
TRBJ2-3 | . | . | TRBV10-2 | CASSERGITQYF | TGCGCCAGCAGTGAGAGGGGTATTACGCAGTATTTT
TRBJ2-1 | once | . | TRBV21-1 | CASSKEIRSYNEQFF | TGTGCCAGCAGCAAAGAGATACGGTCCTACAATGAGCAGTTCTTC
TRBJ2-5 | . | TRBD2 | TRBV6-1 | CASSEGSGGGLETQYF | TGTGCCAGCAGTGAAGGCAGCGGGGGAGGATTGGAGACCCAGTACTTC
TRBJ2-1 | once | TRBD2 | TRBV6-2/TRBV6-3 | CASSYSKLAGSYNEQFF | TGTGCCAGCAGTTACTCGAAGCTAGCGGGCTCCTACAATGAGCAGTTCTTC
TRBJ2-1 | . | TRBD2 | TRBV28 | CASGGGTSGISEQFF | TGTGCCAGCGGGGGCGGGACTAGCGGGATATCTGAGCAGTTCTTC
TRBJ1-2 | . | TRBD1 | TRBV6-5 | CASSRTGGYGYTF | TGTGCCAGCAGTCGGACAGGGGGATATGGCTACACCTTC
TRBJ2-2 | . | TRBD2 | TRBV4-3 | CASSQDLAGGRTGELFF | TGCGCCAGCAGCCAAGATCTCGCGGGAGGGCGGACCGGGGAGCTGTTTTTT
TRBJ1-1 | few | . | TRBV30 | CAWSVLRGTEAFF | TGTGCCTGGAGTGTACTAAGGGGAACTGAAGCTTTCTTT
TRBJ1-6 | . | TRBD1 | TRBV2 | CASSEGGTGASPLHF | TGTGCCAGCAGTGAAGGAGGGACAGGGGCTTCACCCCTCCACTTT
TRBJ2-3 | . | . | TRBV11-3 | CASSQTGLTDTQYF | TGTGCCAGCAGCCAGACGGGACTTACAGATACGCAGTATTTT
TRBJ2-2 | . | TRBD1 | TRBV4-1 | CASSPTDRDTGELFF | TGCGCCAGCAGCCCCACGGACAGGGACACCGGGGAGCTGTTTTTT
TRBJ2-1 | . | . | TRBV9 | CASSATGTSEQFF | TGTGCCAGCAGCGCCACCGGGACAAGTGAGCAGTTCTTC
TRBJ2-3 | . | TRBD2 | TRBV27 | CASRFLEWGGRVTDTQYF | TGTGCCAGCAGATTTCTGGAATGGGGCGGGAGGGTGACAGATACGCAGTATTTT
TRBJ2-7 | . | . | TRBV7-2 | CASSQGLLAATYEQYF | TGTGCCAGCAGCCAAGGCCTATTAGCGGCCACCTACGAGCAGTACTTC
TRBJ2-3 | . | . | TRBV27 | CASSFRGAEDTQYF | TGTGCCAGCAGTTTTCGGGGGGCCGAAGATACGCAGTATTTT
TRBJ2-1 | once | TRBD2 | TRBV5-1 | CASSLARGGSSYNEQFF | TGCGCCAGCAGCTTGGCCCGTGGCGGGAGCTCCTACAATGAGCAGTTCTTC
TRBJ1-1 | once | . | TRBV3-1/TRBV3-2 | CASSQNTGPAEAFF | TGTGCCAGCAGCCAAAACACAGGGCCCGCTGAAGCTTTCTTT
TRBJ1-2 | . | . | TRBV4-1 | CASSQEFRVDGYTF | TGCGCCAGCAGCCAAGAATTCAGGGTGGATGGCTACACCTTC
TRBJ2-6 | once | . | TRBV18 | CASSPTGVRVSGANVLTF | TGTGCCAGCTCACCGACTGGGGTGCGGGTTTCTGGGGCCAACGTCCTGACTTTC
TRBJ1-1 | few | . | TRBV7-9 | CASSFATGEAFF | TGTGCCAGCAGCTTCGCGACAGGTGAAGCTTTCTTT
TRBJ2-7 | . | TRBD1 | TRBV6-5 | CASSLTGYSYEQYF | TGTGCCAGCAGTTTGACAGGGTACTCCTACGAGCAGTACTTC
TRBJ2-2 | . | TRBD1 | TRBV6-1 | CASSGGQVVGELFF | TGTGCCAGCAGCGGGGGACAGGTGGTCGGGGAGCTGTTTTTT
TRBJ2-3 | . | . | TRBV3-1/TRBV3-2 | CASSQETTEVLTDTQYF | TGTGCCAGCAGCCAAGAGACGACGGAGGTCCTCACAGATACGCAGTATTTT
TRBJ1-5 | . | . | TRBV7-8 | CASRAGTGNQPQHF | TGTGCCAGCAGAGCCGGGACTGGCAATCAGCCCCAGCATTTT
TRBJ1-4 | . | TRBD1 | TRBV28 | CASSVGQGSATNEKLFF | TGTGCCAGCAGTGTCGGACAGGGGAGTGCAACTAATGAAAAACTGTTTTTT
TRBJ1-2 | . | . | TRBV11-3 | CASSPDRGYGYTF | TGTGCCAGCAGCCCAGATAGGGGCTATGGCTACACCTTC
TRBJ2-7 | . | TRBD2 | TRBV4-2 | CASSQGLAGVEQYF | TGTGCCAGCAGCCAAGGGCTAGCGGGAGTCGAGCAGTACTTC
TRBJ2-2 | . | . | TRBV5-1 | CASSIGTGTGELFF | TGCGCCAGCAGCATTGGGACTGGGACCGGGGAGCTGTTTTTT
TRBJ2-6 | . | TRBD1 | TRBV7-3 | CASSSLPGQGSVLTF | TGTGCCAGCAGCTCCCTACCGGGACAGGGAAGCGTCCTGACTTTC
TRBJ2-1 | . | TRBD2 | TRBV5-1 | CASSQGPSGSEFF | TGCGCCAGCAGCCAGGGCCCTAGCGGGAGTGAGTTCTTC
TRBJ2-7 | few | TRBD2 | TRBV4-2 | CASSPVGTSGSGYEQYF | TGTGCCAGCAGCCCAGTCGGGACTAGCGGGAGTGGCTACGAGCAGTACTTC
TRBJ2-1 | once | TRBD2 | TRBV5-1 | CASSLSASGNEQFF | TGCGCCAGCAGCTTGAGTGCTAGCGGGAATGAGCAGTTCTTC
TRBJ2-6 | . | . | TRBV3-1/TRBV3-2 | CASSHQTGSGANVLTF | TGTGCCAGCAGCCATCAAACAGGGTCCGGGGCCAACGTCCTGACTTTC
TRBJ2-7 | . | TRBD2 | TRBV5-4 | CASGPGTSGTPYEQYF | TGTGCCAGCGGACCGGGGACTAGCGGGACCCCCTACGAGCAGTACTTC
TRBJ2-1 | . | TRBD2 | TRBV5-1 | CASRTSGGVYEQFF | TGCGCCAGCCGGACTAGCGGGGGGGTCTATGAGCAGTTCTTC
TRBJ2-7 | . | . | TRBV28 | CASSLVQAYEQYF | TGTGCCAGCAGTTTAGTTCAGGCCTACGAGCAGTACTTC